This record covers a single T cell receptor beta chain. The antigen is not known. The data derive from a study of cytomegalovirus exposure and HLA in healthy donors. Study-level information: Approximately 85 million unique TCRs from HLA-typed donors were held in an early data release. General study points: Data from an earlier analysis indicated that most TCR beta V segments were productive either about 90% or about 30% of the time. Later genetic work tied a missense DCLRE1C variant to beta-chain V and J trimming. The study recorded about 150 TCR beta chains that were cytomegalovirus-associated.

Deletions cut 0 bases from V and 4 bases from J, with 13 bases between. Germline-derived CDR1 and CDR2 are MGHRA and YSYEKL. The CDR3 is 16 residues long. The PCR used 60 Vbeta and 13 Jbeta primers. Assay used: immunoSEQ multiplex PCR; TCRdb lists only in-frame clones, some missing. The table includes 150,000 to 200,000 clones, 76% detected once. Sequenced sample: PBMCs. The chain uses TRBV4-1 and TRBJ2-1; TRBD2 might be the D (5 bases). The receptor comes from a female donor in good health and CMV-seronegative. The CDR3 DNA is TGCGCCAGCAGCCAAGAATGGCCGGGGTCTTACAATGAGCAGTTCTTC. This encodes CASSQEWPGSYNEQFF.